The T cell receptor beta chain under discussion was sequenced for a study of control samples from healthy donors and cancer patients. Using immunoSEQ multiplex PCR, the repertoire was profiled, and TCRdb retains in-frame clones only, with some absent. The sample yields about 180,000 clones, 90% seen once. The TCR was taken from a woman aged 45-65 years in good health. The sequenced material came from blood.

CDR3 nucleotide sequence: TGTGCCAGCAGTACGAGGAGCCAGGGGGACTATGGCTACACCTTC. It is translated as CASSTRSQGDYGYTF. This sequence joins TRBV6-5 and TRBJ1-2; 7 nucleotides align to TRBD1. CDR1 is MNHEY, CDR2 SVGAGI, per germline. The length of the CDR3 is 15 residues. V trimming: 5 bases; J trimming: 3 bases; junction bases outside the gene matches: 9.